This entry concerns a single TCR beta chain. Its antigen remains unknown. These data originate in a study of cytomegalovirus exposure and HLA in healthy donors. Study summary: Genotyping of 430 or so donors showed that 80% to 90% belonged to the Caucasian-associated ancestry cluster. Study-level findings and limits: The study flagged around 150 TCR beta chains as cytomegalovirus-associated. 87-base-pair reads could not separate some V segments, including TRBV6-2 and TRBV6-3.

PCR employed 60 Vbeta and 13 Jbeta primers. Data came from immunoSEQ multiplex PCR; TCRdb stores just in-frame clones and leaves some out. The sample has about 180,000 clones; around three quarters are singletons. CDR3 length equals 13 residues. CDR1 is MNHEY, CDR2 SVGAGI, per germline. V was pared by 7 bases and J by 1 base, with 10 bases between. This chain links TRBV6-5 with TRBJ1-1, with D uncertain. The material sequenced was PBMCs. The TCR originated in a woman aged 30 to 39 in good health and CMV-seronegative. CDR3 in DNA: TGTGCCAGCATGAGGTTAACGAACACTGAAGCTTTCTTT. Its translation: CASMRLTNTEAFF.